Listed below are T cell receptor beta chains from one sample, sequenced in a study of Ad26.COV2.S vaccination and SARS-CoV-2 variants. Assay: immunoSEQ multiplex PCR; the TCRdb copy retains only in-frame clones and omits some. The data show hundreds of thousands of clones, with less than 90% seen just once and 6.4% held by the top ten. Sequenced here: peripheral blood, sampled in a trial of Ad26.COV2.S vaccine versus placebo. The receptors come from a person between 18 and 65 years old who received the Ad26.COV2.S COVID-19 vaccine or a placebo. The conserved cysteine and the conserved F or W are not part of the CDR3 here. Each record gives: V gene, J gene, D gene, CDR3 protein. A D gene is named only where the DNA matches it firmly.

V: TRBV19
J: TRBJ2-2
D: .
CDR3: ASSPQVSTVLGELF

V: TRBV11-3
J: TRBJ2-1
D: TRBD2
CDR3: ASSPGGDEQF

V: TRBV3-1/TRBV3-2
J: TRBJ2-7
D: .
CDR3: ASSQDRVGSYEQY

V: TRBV6-1
J: TRBJ2-3
D: TRBD2
CDR3: ASSARRLAGSTDTQY

V: TRBV4-2
J: TRBJ1-1
D: .
CDR3: ASSQEATAGSTEAF

V: TRBV29-1
J: TRBJ2-2
D: .
CDR3: SVGNPNTGELF

V: TRBV27
J: TRBJ1-6
D: .
CDR3: ASSYSAYNSPLH

V: TRBV24-1
J: TRBJ2-2
D: TRBD1
CDR3: ATSDPGTGTTGELF

V: TRBV13
J: TRBJ2-5
D: .
CDR3: ASSIRTTQETQY

V: TRBV6-5
J: TRBJ1-2
D: TRBD1
CDR3: ASSYSDRSGGYT

V: TRBV7-9
J: TRBJ1-1
D: .
CDR3: ASIWVMEYTEAF

V: TRBV11-3
J: TRBJ2-7
D: TRBD2
CDR3: ASSPGLAGDYEQY

V: TRBV10-3
J: TRBJ2-2
D: TRBD1
CDR3: AISDPGQGLTGELF

V: TRBV7-9
J: TRBJ2-3
D: .
CDR3: ASSFGGDTQY

V: TRBV10-1
J: TRBJ1-2
D: TRBD1
CDR3: ASGRGGVST

V: TRBV25-1
J: TRBJ1-6
D: .
CDR3: ASSEMDSNSPLH

V: TRBV29-1
J: TRBJ1-5
D: .
CDR3: SVQGANQPQH

V: TRBV6-5
J: TRBJ2-3
D: .
CDR3: ASMPRGIGTDTQY

V: TRBV25-1
J: TRBJ1-4
D: .
CDR3: ASSLLGVGEKLF

V: TRBV6-6
J: TRBJ2-7
D: .
CDR3: ASSYVGSGASEQY

V: TRBV28
J: TRBJ2-7
D: .
CDR3: ASSTRHEQY

V: TRBV4-3
J: TRBJ2-1
D: .
CDR3: ASSQDRAGHYNEQF

V: TRBV7-3
J: TRBJ1-5
D: .
CDR3: ASSLNPRGGPQH

V: TRBV10-2
J: TRBJ2-3
D: .
CDR3: ASSDRALGGQY

V: TRBV27
J: TRBJ1-5
D: .
CDR3: ASSSVRVGGSGNQPQH

V: TRBV5-5
J: TRBJ2-2
D: .
CDR3: ASSSIGSGELF

V: TRBV4-3
J: TRBJ1-1
D: .
CDR3: ASSHGTGHLTEAF

V: TRBV5-8
J: TRBJ2-7
D: .
CDR3: ASSPFGEQY

V: TRBV6-6
J: TRBJ2-3
D: .
CDR3: ASSYSGESTDTQY

V: TRBV7-2
J: TRBJ1-2
D: .
CDR3: ASSLAPSQGAGGYT

V: TRBV27
J: TRBJ1-4
D: TRBD1
CDR3: ASGRTGYGEKLF

V: TRBV27
J: TRBJ1-5
D: .
CDR3: ASSSRAGFSNQPQH

V: TRBV7-8
J: TRBJ1-5
D: .
CDR3: ASSLVRFRSNQPQH

V: TRBV5-1
J: TRBJ2-1
D: .
CDR3: ASSLWLGNEQF

V: TRBV18
J: TRBJ1-5
D: .
CDR3: ASSPTVYSNQPQH

V: TRBV2
J: TRBJ1-3
D: .
CDR3: ASMDSRGYSGNTIY

V: TRBV6-6
J: TRBJ2-1
D: .
CDR3: ASSGRGASEQF

V: TRBV6-5
J: TRBJ1-1
D: .
CDR3: ATKRHTNTEAF

V: TRBV11-3
J: TRBJ1-1
D: .
CDR3: ASSRYNTEAF

V: TRBV5-5
J: TRBJ2-7
D: TRBD1
CDR3: ASSPRTGRTYEQY

V: TRBV2
J: TRBJ2-1
D: TRBD2
CDR3: ASIAGVYNEQF

V: TRBV19
J: TRBJ1-5
D: .
CDR3: ASSTPGGASNQPQH

V: TRBV2
J: TRBJ2-5
D: .
CDR3: ASSRGSQETQY

V: TRBV7-9
J: TRBJ2-3
D: .
CDR3: ASSLSGYTDTQY

V: TRBV7-3
J: TRBJ1-2
D: TRBD1
CDR3: ASSLDREVGYT

V: TRBV6-5
J: TRBJ1-6
D: .
CDR3: ASSTPEGYNSPLH

V: TRBV6-5
J: TRBJ1-4
D: TRBD1
CDR3: ASNPGTATNEKLF

V: TRBV5-1
J: TRBJ1-6
D: TRBD1
CDR3: ASSLDGQASGSPLH

V: TRBV18
J: TRBJ1-1
D: .
CDR3: ASSPQGNTEAF

V: TRBV7-2
J: TRBJ1-6
D: .
CDR3: ASSSTTRMH

V: TRBV5-5
J: TRBJ2-1
D: .
CDR3: ASSLGGSYNEQF

V: TRBV3-1/TRBV3-2
J: TRBJ1-3
D: .
CDR3: ASSQVGLGNTIY

V: TRBV7-7
J: TRBJ1-1
D: .
CDR3: AGGDRTEAF

V: TRBV27
J: TRBJ2-2
D: .
CDR3: ASCRGWNTGELF

V: TRBV9
J: TRBJ2-7
D: TRBD2
CDR3: ASSVDLRGVYEQY

V: TRBV5-4
J: TRBJ2-5
D: TRBD2
CDR3: ASSFLAGIQETQY

V: TRBV25-1
J: TRBJ1-3
D: .
CDR3: ASSQWGSGNTIY

V: TRBV10-2
J: TRBJ2-3
D: TRBD2
CDR3: ASSEFKAGGPSDTQY

V: TRBV5-1
J: TRBJ2-2
D: .
CDR3: ASSSRDSSDTGELF

V: TRBV14
J: TRBJ2-2
D: .
CDR3: ASSPRTRGGELF